The rows below give T cell receptor beta chains drawn from one sample of a study of control samples from healthy donors and cancer patients. Only in-frame clones appear in the TCRdb table, and some are missing; sequencing was by immunoSEQ multiplex PCR. Of 75,000 to 100,000 clones listed, around 88% are singletons. The sequenced material came from blood. Every receptor here comes from a man between 25 and 39 years old in good health. Both conserved end residues are part of each CDR3. D genes are given only for firm matches.

>-|TRBJ2-1|TRBV13
CASSLLRDFYNEQFF
TGTGCCAGCAGCTTATTGCGGGATTTCTACAATGAGCAGTTCTTC
>TRBD1|TRBJ1-6|TRBV5-6
CASSYRGANSPLHF
TGTGCCAGCAGCTACAGGGGGGCAAATTCACCCCTCCACTTT
>-|TRBJ2-2|TRBV7-2
CASSPTGNTGELFF
TGTGCCAGCAGCCCGACAGGGAACACCGGGGAGCTGTTTTTT
>-|TRBJ1-2|TRBV4-1
CASSQGKDTNYGYTF
TGCGCCAGCAGCCAAGGAAAGGACACTAACTATGGCTACACCTTC
>-|TRBJ2-1|TRBV2
CASSARGNTGAYYNEQFF
TGTGCCAGCAGTGCCCGGGGTAATACTGGGGCGTACTACAATGAGCAGTTCTTC
>TRBD2|TRBJ2-5|TRBV18
CASSHTLAGEETQYF
TGTGCCAGCTCACATACTCTAGCGGGAGAAGAGACCCAGTACTTC
>-|TRBJ2-2|TRBV4-2
CASSQVNLDLTGELFF
TGTGCCAGCAGCCAAGTGAATCTCGATCTGACCGGGGAGCTGTTTTTT
>-|TRBJ1-2|TRBV7-9
CASSRDTNGYTF
TGTGCCAGCAGCCGGGACACTAATGGCTACACCTTC
>TRBD2|TRBJ2-5|TRBV7-2
CASSLGVASGRVIETQYF
TGTGCCAGCAGCCTGGGGGTGGCTAGCGGGAGGGTCATAGAGACCCAGTACTTC
>TRBD2|TRBJ2-5|TRBV29-1
CSGEAGGPETQYF
TGCAGCGGGGAAGCGGGAGGGCCCGAGACCCAGTACTTC
>-|TRBJ2-2|TRBV7-2
CASSPRERGTGELFF
TGTGCCAGCAGCCCCCGGGAGAGGGGCACCGGGGAGCTGTTTTTT
>-|TRBJ2-1|TRBV28
CASNTRAVNLGGRYNEQFF
TGTGCCAGCAATACGCGGGCAGTCAATTTAGGAGGTCGGTACAATGAGCAGTTCTTC